These 20 T cell receptor beta chains were all obtained from the same sample, sequenced in a study of blood T cell repertoires in COVID-19. The assay was immunoSEQ multiplex PCR, and TCRdb's table has in-frame clones only and misses some. The data contain 200,000 to 250,000 clones, 84% of them seen just once; the ten biggest clones take up around 2%. The sample taken for sequencing was PBMCs or T cells enriched from blood (not recorded which). The receptors stem from a man aged 60 to 75 who had recovered from COVID-19.

The V call is TRBV23-1, the J call TRBJ1-1; 10 nucleotides match TRBD1. TRBV23-1 is an open reading frame whose function is uncertain. Trimming took 0 bases from V and 1 from J; bases not matched to a gene: 2. The CDR3 sequence is 16 residues long. The DNA for the CDR3 is TGCGCCAGCAGTCAATCCGACAGGGGGCCGAACACTGAAGCTTTCTTT. Its protein is CASSQSDRGPNTEAFF.

V gene TRBV18 combines with J gene TRBJ1-2; tentative D call: TRBD1 (6 bases). This CDR3 spans 17 amino acids. V gave up 4 bases and J gave up 2 bases, with 20 bases separating them. In germline, CDR1 is KGHSH, CDR2 LQKENI. The CDR3 loop is CASSQEVGTTENYGYTF. DNA of the CDR3: TGTGCCAGCTCACAGGAGGTTGGGACAACGGAGAACTATGGCTACACCTTC.

The J gene is TRBJ2-5, the V gene TRBV5-1; 8 positions agree with TRBD1. Germline values: CDR1 SGHRS, CDR2 YFSETQ. The CDR3 runs 14 residues. Losses at the gene ends were 5 bases for V and 5 bases for J; bases not matched to a gene: 8. CDR3 sequence (DNA): TGCGCCAGCAGTCATGGACAGGGCCGGGAGACCCAGTACTTC. Translating it yields CASSHGQGRETQYF.

The rearrangement uses TRBV2 and TRBJ2-6, with unresolved D. V was clipped by 9 bases and J by 0 bases, with 9 bases between them. This CDR3 region has 14 residues. The germline V gene encodes CDR1 SNHLY and CDR2 FYNNEI. The DNA for the CDR3 is TGTGCCAGTATACAGTCCTCTGGGGCCAACGTCCTGACTTTC. Encoded protein: CASIQSSGANVLTF.

V is TRBV18 and J is TRBJ2-3; the D is unclear. Between the trimmed V and J ends, which lost 0 bases and 6 bases, there was a span of 10 bases. Germline V gives CDR1 KGHSH, CDR2 LQKENI. This CDR3 contains 14 residues. In DNA form, the CDR3 reads TGTGCCAGCTCACCACCCCGGGTTGAGGATACGCAGTATTTT. Translated: CASSPPRVEDTQYF.

The chain combines TRBV4-3 with TRBJ1-2; 7 nucleotides line up with TRBD1. Looked up from germline, CDR1 is LGHNA and CDR2 is YSLEER. V lost 0 bases, J lost 5 bases, and 6 bases stayed unmatched. The CDR3 loop spans 15 amino acids. CDR3 protein: CASSQDPGTVYGYTF. CDR3 DNA sequence: TGCGCCAGCAGCCAAGATCCCGGGACAGTATATGGCTACACCTTC.

This chain connects TRBV5-3 to TRBJ1-6; D not resolved. TRBV5-3 is classed as an ORF, of uncertain function. CDR3 size: 19 residues. The germline V and J ends were trimmed by 5 bases and 0 bases, with 21 bases remaining between them. CDR3 DNA: TGTGCCAGAAGACCTTCCGGGTCAACCACGACCTCCTATAATTCACCCCTCCACTTT. It translates to CARRPSGSTTTSYNSPLHF.

V usage is TRBV18 and J usage is TRBJ1-2; D is unclear. This CDR3 has 13 residues. Germline CDR1 KGHSH, CDR2 LQKENI. V shed 6 bases and J shed 5 bases, with 13 bases lying between them. CDR3 region: CASSPDGGYGYTF. The CDR3 DNA is TGTGCCAGCTCGCCAGACGGAGGGTATGGCTACACCTTC. Full variable domain (missing parts from reference TRBV18 and TRBJ1-2): NAGVMQNPRHLVRRRGQEARLRCSPMKGHSHVYWYRQLPEEGLKFMVYLQKENIIDESGMPKERFSAEFPKEGPSILRIQQVVRGDSAAYFCASSPDGGYGYTFGSGTRLTVV.

This chain connects TRBV19 to TRBJ2-3; TRBD2 agrees at 16 bases. The CDR3 runs to 19 residues. CDR1 is LNHDA, CDR2 SQIVND, per germline (reference sequence). The trim removed 6 bases at V and 0 bases at J, leaving 9 bases unmatched. CDR3 DNA: TGTGCCAGTAGCTCCTCCGGGACTAGCGGGGGGGTCAGCACAGATACGCAGTATTTT. The encoded protein is CASSSSGTSGGVSTDTQYF.

This chain links TRBV27 with TRBJ2-5, with D uncertain. The V end lost 5 bases, the J end lost 0 bases, and 16 bases lay between the germline ends. This CDR3 region has 16 residues. In germline, CDR1 is MNHEY, CDR2 SMNVEV (reference sequence). CDR3 sequence: CASSRSTPRYQETQYF. The CDR3 DNA reads TGTGCCAGCAGTCGATCGACACCCCGTTACCAAGAGACCCAGTACTTC.

J is TRBJ2-7 and V is TRBV20-1; D perhaps matches TRBD1 (5 bases). Germline values: CDR1 DFQATT, CDR2 SNEGSKA (reference sequence). The length of the CDR3 is 13 residues. V lost 3 bases and J 3 bases, leaving 12 bases between the germline ends. As DNA, the CDR3 is TGCAGTGCTAGTGGAGCCAGGGTCTACGAGCAGTACTTC. The encoded protein is CSASGARVYEQYF.

The chain joins TRBV5-1 to TRBJ2-7, with 7 bases fitting TRBD2. CDR3 length equals 16 residues. Germline V gene lookup returns CDR1 SGHRS and CDR2 YFSETQ. The V gene end was trimmed by 4 bases and the J gene end by 0 bases; junction bases not matched to a gene: 10. The CDR3 nucleotides read TGCGCCAGCAGCGTGGGTGGGGGGGGAAACTCCTACGAGCAGTACTTC. Its protein product is CASSVGGGGNSYEQYF.

The chain carries TRBV24-1 and TRBJ2-1; 8 bases are shared with TRBD2. Looked up from germline, CDR1 is KGHDR and CDR2 is SFDVKD. Germline trimming cut 2 bases from V and 8 bases from J; bases unmatched to any gene: 1. This CDR3 is built from 13 residues. The CDR3 DNA follows: TGTGCCACCAGTGATTCGACTAGCGATGAGCAGTTCTTC. Encoded protein: CATSDSTSDEQFF.

The J gene is TRBJ2-3, the V gene TRBV4-2; D is ambiguous. Germline CDR1 reads LGHNA; CDR2 reads YNFKEQ. Between the trimmed V and J ends, which lost 0 bases and 10 bases, there was a span of 14 bases. The CDR3 length is 14 residues. The CDR3 DNA sequence: TGTGCCAGCAGCCAAGAGCTCGTCCAACGGGCGCAGTATTTT. This codes for CASSQELVQRAQYF.

A single count supports this clone. The chain employs TRBV18 and TRBJ1-5; D perhaps matches TRBD1 (6 bases). This CDR3 is built from 14 residues. In germline, CDR1 is KGHSH, CDR2 LQKENI. Trimming cost V 1 base and J 8 bases, with 12 bases left between them. CDR3 sequence (DNA): TGTGCCAGCTCACCACGGGGGCCAGGGGAGCCCCAGCATTTT. Residues: CASSPRGPGEPQHF.

V and J are TRBV6-5 and TRBJ1-4, with TRBD1 matching over 7 bases. The CDR3 sequence is 14 residues long. Germline lookup yields CDR1 MNHEY and CDR2 SVGAGI. The V gene end was trimmed by 4 bases and the J gene end by 5 bases; junction bases not matched to a gene: 4. In nucleotides, the CDR3 is TGTGCCAGCAGTTCAAGACAGGGAAATGAAAAACTGTTTTTT. Protein product: CASSSRQGNEKLFF.

The chain links TRBV2 to TRBJ1-6; D gene uncertain. The germline gives CDR1 SNHLY, CDR2 FYNNEI. This CDR3 has 11 residues. V lost 9 bases, J lost 14 bases, and 14 bases lay in between. The CDR3 is CASKTSLALHF. Here the CDR3 DNA reads TGTGCCAGTAAGACATCACTCGCCCTCCACTTT.

This sequence joins TRBV9 and TRBJ1-2, with 7 bases lining up with TRBD1. This CDR3 has 14 amino acids. The germline V gene has CDR1 SGDLS and CDR2 YYNGEE. With V trimmed by 0 bases and J by 5 bases, 4 bases remained unmatched. CDR3 coding DNA: TGTGCCAGCAGCGTAGTGGCAGGGGGTTATGGCTACACCTTC. Amino acid sequence: CASSVVAGGYGYTF.

The gene calls are TRBV6-5 and TRBJ1-1, with 8 bases matching TRBD1. Looked up from germline, CDR1 is MNHEY and CDR2 is SVGAGI. Trimming cost V 4 bases and J 10 bases; bases outside gene matches: 8. The CDR3 is 13 amino acids. CDR3 region: CASSSGQVPRAFF. CDR3 nucleotides: TGTGCCAGCAGTTCGGGACAGGTCCCCCGAGCTTTCTTT.

The V call is TRBV5-6, the J call TRBJ2-2; perhaps TRBD1 as D (6 bases). This CDR3 comprises 17 residues. Trimming removed 1 base from V and 0 bases from J, with 13 bases in between. Germline V gives CDR1 SGHDT, CDR2 YYEEEE. CDR3 bases: TGTGCCAGCAGCTTGTTCAATGGGGGCGCGAACACCGGGGAGCTGTTTTTT. It codes for CASSLFNGGANTGELFF.